One sample yielded the 15 T cell receptor beta chains listed below, sequenced in a study of blood T cell repertoires in COVID-19. Some clones are missing from TCRdb's copy, which holds only in-frame ones; the method was immunoSEQ multiplex PCR. Among 200,000 to 250,000 clones listed, 75% to 85% were seen once. The sample taken for sequencing was peripheral blood. These receptors were obtained from a woman aged 30 to 39 with COVID-19, enrolled during active disease.

The chain employs TRBV30 and TRBJ1-3; D uncertain. Germline CDR1 reads GTSNPN; CDR2 reads SVGIG (reference sequence). This CDR3 comprises 14 residues. Trimming took 1 base from V and 4 from J, leaving 11 bases between them. In DNA form, the CDR3 reads TGTGCCTGGAGTGAGCGACGGTCAGGAAACACCATATATTTT. Protein: CAWSERRSGNTIYF.

A remark on this clone: The junction shows a germline mismatch at one end, possibly a read error. The chain has TRBV18 and TRBJ1-1; maybe TRBD1 (5 bases). CDR3 size: 14 residues. Per germline, CDR1 KGHSH and CDR2 LQKENI. CDR3 in DNA: TGTGCCAGCTCACCACTCCCAGGGAACACTGAAGTTTTCTTT. Protein product: CASSPLPGNTEVFF. The entire variable domain, with the rest obtained from reference TRBV18 and TRBJ1-1, is as follows: NAGVMQNPRHLVRRRGQEARLRCSPMKGHSHVYWYRQLPEEGLKFMVYLQKENIIDESGMPKERFSAEFPKEGPSILRIQQVVRGDSAAYFCASSPLPGNTEVFFGQGTRLTVV.

On this clone itself: The same CDR3 also results from other DNA sequences found in this sample. This chain uses TRBV20-1 with TRBJ2-5; D is unclear. Trimming took 0 bases from V and 4 from J, leaving 3 bases between them. CDR3 length: 11 residues. Germline V lookup: CDR1 DFQATT, CDR2 SNEGSKA (reference sequence). The CDR3 sequence is CSARDRETQYF. DNA of the CDR3: TGCAGTGCTAGAGATAGAGAGACCCAGTACTTC.

The chain links TRBV7-2 to TRBJ2-7, with 11 bases identical to TRBD1. V was clipped by 1 base and J by 3 bases; unmatched bases: 2. Germline-derived CDR1 and CDR2 are SGHTA and FQGNSA. CDR3 length: 15 residues. This CDR3 is CASSLGGTGGYEQYF. CDR3 in DNA: TGTGCCAGCAGCTTAGGTGGGACAGGGGGCTACGAGCAGTACTTC.

The chain has TRBV7-2 and TRBJ1-1, with D unresolved. Trimming took 0 bases from V and 7 from J, leaving 12 bases between them. Germline CDR1 is SGHTA and CDR2 is FQGNSA. There are 14 residues in the CDR3. CDR3 amino acids: CASSLAPGDREAFF. The DNA of the CDR3 is TGTGCCAGCAGCTTAGCCCCGGGAGACCGTGAAGCTTTCTTT.

The V call is TRBV18, the J call TRBJ2-7; no clear D gene. Germline CDR1 KGHSH, CDR2 LQKENI. The CDR3 has 14 amino acids. Trimming left V 2 bases short and J 0 bases short, with 8 bases between. The CDR3, as DNA: TGTGCCAGCTCACCAAGCCAGGCCTCCTACGAGCAGTACTTC. Amino acids: CASSPSQASYEQYF.

The rearrangement joins TRBV7-9 to TRBJ2-7, with TRBD1 as a possible D gene (6 bases). V shed 0 bases and J shed 0 bases, with 15 bases lying between them. This CDR3 has 17 residues. The germline gives CDR1 SEHNR, CDR2 FQNEAQ (reference sequence). This CDR3 reads CASSLALGDIHSYEQYF. In DNA, the CDR3 is TGTGCCAGCAGCTTAGCGCTCGGGGACATACACTCCTACGAGCAGTACTTC.

The chain couples TRBV4-3 to TRBJ2-3, with 12 bases matching TRBD2. Losses at the gene ends were 1 base for V and 0 bases for J; bases not matched to a gene: 5. The germline V gene encodes CDR1 LGHNA and CDR2 YSLEER. The CDR3 covers 18 residues. The DNA of the CDR3 is TGCGCCAGCAGCCAAGGAGTCGGACTAGCGGGGAGCACAGATACGCAGTATTTT. Protein product: CASSQGVGLAGSTDTQYF.

This chain links TRBV29-1 with TRBJ2-5, with unresolved D. The CDR3 extends over 12 amino acids. Germline CDR1 reads SQVTM; CDR2 reads ANQGSEA. Trimming stripped 3 bases from V and 2 bases from J, with 7 bases between. CDR3 sequence reads: CSVEAWQETQYF. The CDR3 DNA is TGCAGCGTTGAGGCCTGGCAAGAGACCCAGTACTTC.

The V gene is TRBV4-2, the J gene TRBJ1-1; 8 nucleotides align to TRBD1. Germline CDR1 and CDR2: LGHNA and YNFKEQ. This CDR3 has 15 residues. V gave up 1 base and J gave up 1 base; unmatched junction bases: 2. The CDR3 nucleotides are TGTGCCAGCAGCCAAGCCACAGGGGGGAACACTGAAGCTTTCTTT. Translated, it gives CASSQATGGNTEAFF.

CDR3 protein: CASRDAQGGLGGYTF. CDR3 sequence (DNA): TGTGCCAGCAGGGACGCACAGGGGGGTTTGGGCGGCTACACCTTC. The chain is built from TRBV28 and TRBJ1-2; 8 nucleotides line up with TRBD1. The junction had 14 bases not matched to a gene; V was cut back by 6 bases and J by 8 bases. Germline lookup yields CDR1 MDHEN and CDR2 SYDVKM. CDR3 length: 15 residues.

This chain connects TRBV7-9 to TRBJ2-7; D unresolved. With 5 bases removed from V and 2 bases from J, the gap between germline ends came to 10 bases. There are 13 residues in the CDR3. CDR1 is SEHNR, CDR2 FQNEAQ, per germline (reference sequence). The CDR3 reads CASSDRTAYEQYF. For the CDR3, the DNA is TGTGCCAGCAGCGATCGTACGGCCTACGAGCAGTACTTC. Full variable domain (remainder filled in from reference TRBV7-9 and TRBJ2-7): DTGVSQNPRHKITKRGQNVTFRCDPISEHNRLYWYRQTLGQGPEFLTYFQNEAQLEKSRLLSDRFSAERPKGSFSTLEIQRTEQGDSAMYLCASSDRTAYEQYFGPGTRLTVT.

The chain employs TRBV5-4 and TRBJ2-6, with TRBD1 as a possible D gene (6 bases). The CDR3 length is 17 residues. The V end was cut by 5 bases, the J end by 0 bases, with 15 bases between. Germline CDR1 and CDR2: SGHNT and YYREEE (reference sequence). CDR3 sequence reads: CASSRGSGGSGANVLTF. The DNA for the CDR3 is TGTGCCAGCAGTAGGGGGTCCGGAGGCTCTGGGGCCAACGTCCTGACTTTC. Full variable domain (missing parts from reference TRBV5-4 and TRBJ2-6): ETGVTQSPTHLIKTRGQQVTLRCSSQSGHNTVSWYQQALGQGPQFIFQYYREEENGRGNFPPRFSGLQFPNYSSELNVNALELDDSALYLCASSRGSGGSGANVLTFGAGSRLTVL.

This chain uses TRBV6-2 or TRBV6-3 with TRBJ1-6; TRBD1 matches 7 bases. This CDR3 is built from 14 residues. The ends lost 5 bases at V and 6 bases at J; junction bases unmatched: 4. Germline V lookup: CDR1 MNHEY, CDR2 SVGEGT. CDR3 residues: CASSRDSPNSPLHF. CDR3 nucleotide sequence: TGTGCCAGCAGTCGGGACAGCCCTAATTCACCCCTCCACTTT.

This clone was counted a few times. This chain joins TRBV5-1 and TRBJ2-3; 8 bases are shared with TRBD2. The CDR3 contains 15 residues. V shed 3 bases, J shed 4 bases, and the junction held 7 bases outside the gene matches. Germline CDR1 reads SGHRS; CDR2 reads YFSETQ. The CDR3 protein is CASSSGLATADTQYF. Written as DNA, the CDR3 is TGCGCCAGCAGCTCCGGACTAGCCACCGCAGATACGCAGTATTTT.